The 32 T cell receptor beta chains presented below share a single source sample, sequenced in a study of T cell clonality in common variable immunodeficiency. Here immunoSEQ multiplex PCR was the method, and the copy in TCRdb shows in-frame clones only, minus some. This repertoire holds about 52,000 clones, and none appear only once. The specimen sequenced was peripheral blood mononuclear cells. These receptors were taken from a person aged 18-69 years in good health.

This clone was recorded at least ten times. The CDR3 end falls 3 residues outside the read, so it is completed with the germline J gene. V and J are TRBV7-3 and TRBJ2-3; the D gene is possibly TRBD2 (6 bases). The germline CDR1 and CDR2 sequences are SGHTA and FQGTGA. The V and J ends lost 2 bases and 2 bases respectively, with 8 bases between them. This CDR3 is built from 14 residues. The CDR3 loop is CASSLGTFTDTQYF. Incomplete CDR3 DNA: TGTGCCAGCAGCTTAGGGACTTTCACAGATACG.

This clone was observed many times. Sequencing ends 3 residues short of the CDR3 end; the germline J gene provides the rest. The chain joins TRBV29-1 to TRBJ2-1; weak D call: TRBD2 (6 bases). Germline CDR1 SQVTM, CDR2 ANQGSEA. This CDR3 region has 13 residues. Trimming removed 3 bases from V and 8 bases from J, with 14 bases in between. CDR3 bases read: TGCAGCGTTGATGGGGGAGCTAGCGATGAG. It encodes CSVDGGASDE. From start to end, the CDR3 is CSVDGGASDEQFF.

This clone was seen only a few times. From the germline J gene comes the end of the CDR3, since the read stops 3 residues before it. The rearrangement uses TRBV19 and TRBJ2-3; D is perhaps TRBD1 (6 bases). CDR3 length equals 15 residues. The germline V gene encodes CDR1 LNHDA and CDR2 SQIVND (reference sequence). The sequenced part of the CDR3 DNA is TGTGCCAGTAGTATGGGACAAAGCCCCCAAGAGACG. This sequence encodes CASSMGQSPQET. The CDR3 in full is CASSMGQSPQETQYF.

About this clone: The read ends 3 residues shy of where the CDR3 ends; the end is completed using the germline J gene. The chain couples TRBV19 to TRBJ1-1, with TRBD1 matching 7 bases. Trimming removed 5 bases from V and 1 base from J; junction bases left unmatched: 1. Germline loops: CDR1 LNHDA, CDR2 SQIVND (reference sequence). The length of the CDR3 is 13 residues. The covered CDR3 bases are TGTGCCAGTAGTGACAGGGCGAACACTGAA. It encodes CASSDRANTE. From start to end, the CDR3 is CASSDRANTEAFF. Full variable domain (missing parts from reference TRBV19 and TRBJ1-1): DGGITQSPKYLFRKEGQNVTLSCEQNLNHDAMYWYRQDPGQGLRLIYYSQIVNDFQKGDIAEGYSVSREKKESFPLTVTSAQKNPTAFYLCASSDRANTEAFFGQGTRLTVV.

This clone was seen a few times. The sequenced CDR3 bases are TGTGCCTGGAGTCTAACAGGGCTCGCTGGTGAC. Translated: CAWSLTGLAGD. In full, the CDR3 reads CAWSLTGLAGDYTF. V and J are TRBV30 and TRBJ1-2, with a tentative D call TRBD1 (6 bases). Read coverage stops 3 residues before the CDR3 terminus; the germline J gene supplies the remainder. The CDR3 extends over 14 amino acids. Germline V gene lookup returns CDR1 GTSNPN and CDR2 SVGIG (reference sequence).

Ten or more counts support this clone. The read ends 3 residues early relative to the CDR3; the germline J gene fills the gap. The V call is TRBV29-1, the J call TRBJ2-3, with TRBD2 matching over 7 bases. Per the germline V gene, CDR1 is SQVTM and CDR2 is ANQGSEA. CDR3 size: 13 residues. V lost 6 bases and J lost 2; bases outside the gene matches: 5. The CDR3 DNA, read in part, is TGCAGCGTCGGACTAGTCCTCACAGATACG. Residues: CSVGLVLTDT. The complete CDR3 protein is CSVGLVLTDTQYF.

In this sample, this clone turned up many times. The CDR3 extends 3 residues past the end of the read, so its final part is completed from the germline J gene. The chain employs TRBV6-4 and TRBJ2-2; the D call may be TRBD1 or TRBD2 (6 bases each). Germline CDR1 reads MRHNA; CDR2 reads SNTAGT. The CDR3 runs to 16 residues. The CDR3 loop is CASSDLQGGTNEKLFF. CDR3 DNA, as far as it was read: TGTGCCAGCAGTGACTTACAGGGAGGAACTAATGAAAAG.

This clone has ten or more counts. Coverage ceases 3 residues before the CDR3 finishes, and the germline J gene fills in the end. V usage is TRBV7-3 and J usage is TRBJ2-1, with D uncertain. The CDR3 spans 13 residues. V was clipped by 2 bases and J by 7 bases, with 9 bases between them. Germline-derived CDR1 and CDR2 are SGHTA and FQGTGA. This chain's CDR3 is CASSLLSENEQFF. CDR3 bases read: TGTGCCAGCAGCTTATTATCAGAGAATGAG.

This clone has ten or more counts. The DNA ends 3 residues before the CDR3 does, and the rest of the CDR3 is filled in from the germline J gene. The sample has other DNA sequences that encode this CDR3 too. The gene calls are TRBV18 and TRBJ1-1, with TRBD1 as a possible D gene (5 bases). V shed 2 bases and J shed 0 bases, with 7 bases lying between them. The CDR3 consists of 14 residues. Germline CDR1 reads KGHSH; CDR2 reads LQKENI. CDR3: CASSPDRVNTEAFF. CDR3 DNA, as far as it was read: TGTGCCAGCTCACCAGACAGAGTGAACACTGAA.

This clone has ten or more counts. The DNA ends 3 residues before the CDR3 does, and the rest of the CDR3 is filled in from the germline J gene. This chain connects TRBV7-2 to TRBJ2-1; 12 nucleotides line up with TRBD2. The germline V gene has CDR1 SGHTA and CDR2 FQGNSA. Trimming took 4 bases from V and 5 from J; bases not matched to a gene: 3. This CDR3 is built from 15 residues. The sequenced part of the CDR3 DNA is TGTGCCAGCAGCTCGACTAGCGGGAGTCACAATGAG. Translating it yields CASSSTSGSHNE. The full CDR3 reads CASSSTSGSHNEQFF.

This clone was counted at least ten times. Read data end 3 residues before the CDR3 end; the end is taken from the germline J gene. The chain carries TRBV19 and TRBJ2-1, with D possibly TRBD1 on 5 matching bases. This CDR3 comprises 15 residues. Germline CDR1 and CDR2: LNHDA and SQIVND (reference sequence). Trimming removed 3 bases at V and 3 bases at J, with 12 bases between. The sequenced part of the CDR3 DNA is TGTGCCAGTAGTATCTCAGGGTTTAGCTACAATGAG. It translates to CASSISGFSYNE. The whole CDR3 sequence is CASSISGFSYNEQFF.

The table lists this clone with many counts. The read comes to an end 3 residues before the CDR3 does, leaving the germline J gene to fill in the end. The rearrangement links TRBV5-1 to TRBJ2-3; the match to TRBD2 covers 8 bases. V shed 0 bases and J 0 bases; nucleotides not matched to a gene: 6. This CDR3 is built from 17 residues. CDR1 SGHRS and CDR2 YFSETQ come from the germline V gene. Partial CDR3 DNA: TGCGCCAGCAGCTTGGGTGTGGCGGGAGGAAGCACAGATACG. This sequence encodes CASSLGVAGGSTDT. The whole CDR3 is CASSLGVAGGSTDTQYF.

As regards this clone: A single base separates this from a much larger clone, so it may be a read error. The CDR3 end is not reached by the read, which stops 3 residues before it; the germline J gene fills it in. The J gene is TRBJ1-4, the V gene TRBV19, with 8 positions matching TRBD1. This CDR3 region has 17 residues. CDR1 and CDR2 (germline): LNHDA, SQIVND (reference sequence). CDR3 DNA, as far as it was read: TGTGCCAGTGGCCGTGGGACAGGTCTCTCTGGGGCCAACGTA. Translation: CASGRGTGLSGANV. The CDR3 in its entirety is CASGRGTGLSGANVLFF.

The table lists this clone with many counts. The read ends 3 residues before the CDR3 terminus; that terminus is restored from the germline J gene. This chain joins TRBV9 and TRBJ2-5, with 10 bases aligning to TRBD2. This CDR3 has 16 amino acids. V shed 0 bases and J 5 bases; nucleotides not matched to a gene: 7. The germline V gene encodes CDR1 SGDLS and CDR2 YYNGEE. The sequenced part of the CDR3 DNA is TGTGCCAGCAGCGTAGGGGGCACTAGCGGGGTGGAGACC. It encodes CASSVGGTSGVET. The whole CDR3 protein is CASSVGGTSGVETQYF. The whole variable domain, filled in from reference TRBV9 and TRBJ2-5, reads DSGVTQTPKHLITATGQRVTLRCSPRSGDLSVYWYQQSLDQGLQFLIQYYNGEERAKGNILERFSAQQFPDLHSELNLSSLELGDSALYFCASSVGGTSGVETQYFGPGTRLLVL.

About this clone: The read finishes 3 residues shy of the CDR3 end, and the germline J gene is used to complete it. The V and J genes are TRBV6-1 and TRBJ1-2; D is unclear. This CDR3 spans 15 amino acids. The germline gives CDR1 MNHNS, CDR2 SASEGT. The CDR3 bases that were read are TGTGCCAGCAGTGAAGCAGCGGGAGGGCCAGATACC. This gives the protein CASSEAAGGPDT. The whole CDR3 is CASSEAAGGPDTYTF.

As concerns this clone: A single base separates this from a much larger clone, so it may be a read error. The identical CDR3 is also encoded by other nucleotide sequences in the sample. The sequenced CDR3 bases are TGTGCCAGCAGCTTATGGGACAGCCCGGGTTATGGA. Its translation: CASSLWDSPGYG. The CDR3 as a whole reads CASSLWDSPGYGYTF. V is TRBV7-8 and J is TRBJ1-2; 7 nucleotides agree with TRBD1. Read sequence stops 3 residues before the CDR3 end, and the germline J gene provides the missing end. Germline V gene sequence: CDR1 SGHVS, CDR2 FQNEAQ. The CDR3 spans 15 residues.

This clone has a handful of counts. The missing CDR3 end, 3 residues past where the read stops, is filled in from the germline J gene. The chain carries TRBV6-2 or TRBV6-3 and TRBJ1-1; D may be TRBD1 (6 bases). This CDR3 contains 15 residues. Trimming shortened V by 8 bases and J by 0 bases, and 16 bases separated the two germline ends. Germline V gives CDR1 MNHEY, CDR2 SVGEGT. Partial CDR3 DNA: TGTGCCAGCGGGGGCGACACAGAAATGAACACTGAA. Protein: CASGGDTEMNTE. Given in full, the CDR3 is CASGGDTEMNTEAFF.

This clone was seen ten or more times. Read coverage stops 3 residues before the CDR3 terminus; the germline J gene supplies the remainder. This chain links TRBV10-3 with TRBJ1-1, with a possible D match to TRBD1 (5 bases). Germline V gene sequence: CDR1 ENHRY, CDR2 SYGVKD. There are 15 residues in the CDR3. Trimming left V 9 bases short and J 1 base short, with 18 bases between. The CDR3 sequence is CAILIPGGGNTEAFF. Partial CDR3 DNA: TGTGCCATACTGATACCCGGGGGAGGGAACACTGAA.

In this sample, this clone turned up many times. The CDR3 is cut off 3 residues early in the read; its end comes from the germline J gene. The chain uses TRBV20-1 and TRBJ2-7; 9 bases agree with TRBD1. CDR3 length: 17 amino acids. Losses at the gene ends were 4 bases for V and 0 bases for J; bases not matched to a gene: 13. The germline V gene encodes CDR1 DFQATT and CDR2 SNEGSKA (reference sequence). CDR3 residues: CSANRDRDSSGSYEQYF. The DNA read from the CDR3 is TGCAGTGCTAACCGGGACAGGGATAGCTCAGGCTCCTACGAG.

This clone was picked up many times. With the read ending 3 residues before the CDR3 end, the germline J gene is used to fill in that end. V and J are TRBV6-1 and TRBJ1-5; the D gene is possibly TRBD1 (5 bases). This CDR3 contains 14 residues. Trimming took off 2 bases at V and 4 bases at J, with 9 bases between the two ends. Germline CDR1 MNHNS, CDR2 SASEGT. The CDR3 region is CASSENSGNQPQHF. Incomplete CDR3 DNA: TGTGCCAGCAGTGAAAATTCAGGGAATCAGCCC.

This clone was picked up a small number of times. The CDR3 end is not reached by the read, which stops 3 residues before it; the germline J gene fills it in. This chain uses TRBV19 with TRBJ2-1, with D possibly matching TRBD2 (5 bases). This CDR3 comprises 12 residues. With 10 bases removed from V and 6 bases from J, the gap between germline ends came to 13 bases. CDR1 and CDR2 (germline): LNHDA, SQIVND (reference sequence). The CDR3 bases that were read are TGTGCCACCAACACTAGGCTCAATGAG. Residues: CATNTRLNE. The entire CDR3 reads CATNTRLNEQFF.

About this clone: The read is 3 residues too short to cover the CDR3 end, so that end is filled in from the germline J gene. The chain has TRBV30 and TRBJ1-2; D not certain. The germline gives CDR1 GTSNPN, CDR2 SVGIG (reference sequence). The CDR3 loop spans 15 amino acids. The covered CDR3 bases are TGTGCCTGGGTCCGCTTAGCGGGAGGGAGCTACGAC. Residues: CAWVRLAGGSYD. From start to end, the CDR3 is CAWVRLAGGSYDYTF.

This clone came up many times. The read terminates 3 residues before the CDR3 end, so the remaining end is supplied by the germline J gene. The V and J genes are TRBV2 and TRBJ1-5, with 8 bases fitting TRBD1. V was clipped by 6 bases and J by 7 bases; unmatched bases: 11. Germline CDR1 and CDR2: SNHLY and FYNNEI. This CDR3 region has 15 residues. The DNA read from the CDR3 is TGTGCCAGCAGCATCAACCAGGGGGCGGGACAGCCC. Translated, it gives CASSINQGAGQP. The entire CDR3 reads CASSINQGAGQPQHF.

This clone was counted at least ten times. Coverage ceases 3 residues before the CDR3 finishes, and the germline J gene fills in the end. The rearrangement uses TRBV5-6 and TRBJ1-2; D gene uncertain. Between the trimmed V and J ends, which lost 6 bases and 4 bases, there was a span of 13 bases. Looked up from germline, CDR1 is SGHDT and CDR2 is YYEEEE. The CDR3 length is 13 residues. The CDR3 DNA, read in part, is TGTGCCAGCACCTCGACACCGCGCTATGGC. Residues: CASTSTPRYG. The full-length CDR3 reads as CASTSTPRYGYTF.

This clone has ten or more counts. The read ends 3 residues shy of where the CDR3 ends; the end is completed using the germline J gene. The J gene is TRBJ1-1, the V gene TRBV5-1, with D perhaps TRBD1 (6 bases). Per germline, CDR1 SGHRS and CDR2 YFSETQ. The CDR3 totals 16 residues. CDR3: CASSFLQGVAKNIAFF. The CDR3 bases that were read are TGCGCCAGCAGCTTTCTACAGGGAGTGGCCAAAAACATT.

This clone was observed a few times. One junction end disagrees with the germline gene, perhaps due to a read error. From the germline J gene comes the end of the CDR3, since the read stops 3 residues before it. This chain uses TRBV7-7 with TRBJ1-2, with 12 bases lining up with TRBD1. CDR3 size: 14 residues. Germline CDR1 reads SSHAT; CDR2 reads FNYEAQ (reference sequence). The part of the CDR3 DNA that was read is TGTGCTAGCAGCTTTGGGACAGGGGGCGATACC. This translates into CASSFGTGGDT. The full-length CDR3 reads as CASSFGTGGDTYTF.

Ten or more counts support this clone. The CDR3 end falls 3 residues outside the read, so it is completed with the germline J gene. Within the sample, other DNA sequences also encode this same CDR3. The chain uses TRBV6-1 and TRBJ1-4; D is perhaps TRBD1 (5 bases). This CDR3 is built from 15 residues. Trimming cost V 3 bases and J 9 bases, with 17 bases left between them. Germline V gene sequence: CDR1 MNHNS, CDR2 SASEGT. The sequenced CDR3 bases are TGTGCCAGCAGTGATCCAGGGTTAGAGGGGAAAAAA. Its translation: CASSDPGLEGKK. The CDR3 in its entirety is CASSDPGLEGKKLFF.

The sample holds many counts of this clone. The CDR3 extends 3 residues past the end of the read, so its final part is completed from the germline J gene. This rearrangement joins TRBV12-3 or TRBV12-4 to TRBJ2-3, with 7 bases identical to TRBD2. V lost 2 bases and J lost 3; bases outside the gene matches: 5. This CDR3 has 15 residues. The CDR3 region is CASSLLGGGTDTQYF. CDR3 DNA (partial): TGTGCCAGCAGTTTATTGGGGGGGGGAACAGATACG.

Relative to its sample, this clone is medium-sized. The read stops 3 residues short of the end of the CDR3; the missing end is completed from the germline J gene. The V call is TRBV6-1, the J call TRBJ2-2, with TRBD2 matching over 7 bases. Germline lookup yields CDR1 MNHNS and CDR2 SASEGT. CDR3 length: 15 amino acids. The V segment lost 1 base and the J segment 6 bases; nucleotides outside the gene matches: 5. The CDR3 DNA, read in part, is TGTGCCAGCAGTGAAGTGAAGGGAGGGGCCGGGGAG. Protein: CASSEVKGGAGE. The CDR3 in full is CASSEVKGGAGELFF.

This clone was observed a few times. The read ends 3 residues early relative to the CDR3; the germline J gene fills the gap. This sequence joins TRBV11-2 and TRBJ1-1; possibly TRBD1 for D (6 bases). CDR1 is SGHAT, CDR2 FQNNGV, per germline. The V and J ends lost 6 bases and 1 base respectively, with 15 bases between them. The CDR3 is 15 amino acids. The sequenced CDR3 bases are TGTGCCAGCAGGGCCCCTGGAGGGGGGAACACTGAA. The encoded protein is CASRAPGGGNTE. The CDR3 in its entirety is CASRAPGGGNTEAFF.

This clone has at least ten counts. The read halts 3 residues ahead of the CDR3 end, with the missing end drawn from the germline J gene. The chain has TRBV7-9 and TRBJ2-1; TRBD2 might be the D (6 bases). The germline V gene encodes CDR1 SEHNR and CDR2 FQNEAQ (reference sequence). The CDR3 sequence is 15 residues long. V lost 5 bases and J lost 6, with 17 bases in between. Partial CDR3 DNA: TGTGCCAGCAGCGACCGGGACTTCAAACCCAATGAG. Its translation is CASSDRDFKPNE. The entire CDR3 protein reads CASSDRDFKPNEQFF.

This clone was counted many times. The read ends 3 residues early relative to the CDR3; the germline J gene fills the gap. This chain links TRBV29-1 with TRBJ1-2; D perhaps matches TRBD1 (6 bases). The CDR3 length is 11 residues. Germline V gene lookup returns CDR1 SQVTM and CDR2 ANQGSEA. CDR3 sequence reads: CSVNRVGGYTF. The sequenced CDR3 bases are TGCAGCGTCAACAGGGTTGGCGGC.